This TCR beta chain comes out of a study of T-cell memory formation after mild COVID-19. Background on the study: The two donors had largely donor-specific TCR clusters. General study findings and limits: CD4/CD8 balance held among clones contracting day 15 to 85, and later expanders leaned CD4+.

This clonotype was observed a handful of times. Its matching antigen is unknown. TCRdb called the 5' RACE reads again in MiXCR, with one record for every CDR3 protein. Here the sample spans over 250,000 distinct CDR3 sequences, less than 20% being singletons. V lost 6 bases, J lost 7 bases, and 8 bases stayed unmatched. CDR1 MNHNY and CDR2 SVGAGI come from the germline V gene (reference sequence). The CDR3 covers 14 residues. The V call is TRBV6-6, the J call TRBJ1-5, with TRBD1 identical over 8 bases. Sequencing was done on a sample of PBMCs or a T cell subset sorted from them (not recorded which). The receptor was derived from a young man who had mild COVID-19 (a few samples of this study predate the infection). Cell type and time point are not known. The CDR3 region is CASRHGQGQQPQHF. CDR3 coding DNA: TGTGCCAGCAGGCATGGACAGGGTCAACAGCCCCAGCATTTT.